One sample yielded the 31 T cell receptor beta chains listed below, sequenced in a study of T cell responses to AZD1222 COVID-19 vaccine. The table came from immunoSEQ multiplex PCR; TCRdb's copy has only in-frame clones and leaves some out. The sample shows around 99,000 clones, around 87% of them seen only once. This specimen was peripheral blood, taken 28 days after the second AZD1222 dose. All receptors derive from an adult who received the AZD1222 COVID-19 vaccine.

The chain has TRBV3-1 (or the pseudogene TRBV3-2) and TRBJ2-5; 15 bases fit TRBD2. Germline assignment: CDR1 LGHDT and CDR2 YNNKEL (reference sequence). The CDR3 runs to 18 residues. V was clipped by 3 bases and J by 4 bases; unmatched bases: 9. This CDR3 reads CASSHLRTSGRALETQYF. DNA for the CDR3: TGTGCCAGCAGCCATCTAAGGACTAGCGGGAGGGCTCTAGAGACCCAGTACTTC.

This chain uses TRBV5-6 with TRBJ2-7, with D perhaps TRBD2 (6 bases). Germline-derived CDR1 and CDR2 are SGHDT and YYEEEE. Trimming cost V 4 bases and J 8 bases, with 19 bases left between them. This CDR3 spans 14 amino acids. The chain's CDR3 is CASSGGGRTLQQYF. CDR3 sequence (DNA): TGTGCCAGCAGCGGTGGGGGGAGAACCTTGCAGCAGTACTTC.

The chain links TRBV19 to TRBJ1-5; D is unclear. V was trimmed by 9 bases and J by 4 bases, leaving 10 bases between them. The CDR3 loop spans 12 amino acids. Germline loops: CDR1 LNHDA, CDR2 SQIVND (reference sequence). CDR3 sequence: CASNRVNQPQHF. The CDR3 DNA reads as TGTGCCAGCAACAGAGTAAATCAGCCCCAGCATTTT. Drawing the rest from reference TRBV19 and TRBJ1-5, the complete variable domain is DGGITQSPKYLFRKEGQNVTLSCEQNLNHDAMYWYRQDPGQGLRLIYYSQIVNDFQKGDIAEGYSVSREKKESFPLTVTSAQKNPTAFYLCASNRVNQPQHFGDGTRLSIL.

This clone came up once. The chain combines TRBV7-9 with TRBJ1-1; 10 nucleotides match TRBD1. CDR1 is SEHNR and CDR2 is FQNEAQ in the germline V gene (reference sequence). The CDR3 is 14 amino acids. The J segment lost 6 bases and the V segment lost 4 bases, leaving 5 bases of the junction unmatched. CDR3 DNA: TGTGCCAGCAGCTCGGGACAGGGGAGGCCTGAAGCTTTCTTT. This codes for CASSSGQGRPEAFF.

Written as DNA, the CDR3 is TGTGCCAGCAGCTTAACGGGGGGAAGTGGCTACACCTTC. Translating it yields CASSLTGGSGYTF. The V and J genes are TRBV7-3 and TRBJ1-2; TRBD1 is a possible D gene (5 bases). The CDR3 is made up of 13 amino acids. Germline V gene sequence: CDR1 SGHTA, CDR2 FQGTGA. Trimming removed 0 bases from V and 7 bases from J, with 9 bases in between.

This clone has only one observation. The chain joins TRBV4-1 to TRBJ1-5, with 8 bases lining up with TRBD1. The CDR3 is 16 amino acids. Germline V gives CDR1 MGHRA, CDR2 YSYEKL. The V gene end was trimmed by 3 bases and the J gene end by 0 bases; junction bases not matched to a gene: 4. The CDR3 bases are TGCGCCAGCAGCCAGGGGACAGGTATTAGCAATCAGCCCCAGCATTTT. Translation: CASSQGTGISNQPQHF.

The chain is built from TRBV7-6 and TRBJ1-1; maybe TRBD1 (5 bases). This CDR3 has 15 amino acids. V lost 2 bases and J 1 base, leaving 11 bases between the germline ends. CDR1 is SGHVS and CDR2 is FNYEAQ in the germline V gene. The DNA of the CDR3 is TGTGCCAGCAGCTTAAGTATGGGGCCGAACACTGAAGCTTTCTTT. Encoded protein: CASSLSMGPNTEAFF.

V is TRBV19 and J is TRBJ2-3; TRBD1 is a possible D gene (6 bases). The V gene's germline CDR1 is LNHDA and CDR2 SQIVND (reference sequence). CDR3 size: 13 residues. Trimming shortened V by 4 bases and J by 6 bases, and 11 bases separated the two germline ends. The CDR3 loop is CASSRTVSDTQYF. Here the CDR3 DNA reads TGTGCCAGTAGTAGGACAGTATCGGATACGCAGTATTTT.

The rearrangement joins TRBV15 to TRBJ2-5; 10 bases match TRBD2. The CDR3 extends over 16 amino acids. The germline V gene encodes CDR1 LNHNV and CDR2 YYDKDF (reference sequence). V dropped 2 bases and J dropped 9; count of bases not matched to a gene: 12. The CDR3 region has the DNA TGTGCCACCAGCAGATCGATAGCGGGGGGCTCCAGGGCCCAGTACTTC. Translation: CATSRSIAGGSRAQYF.

The sample holds one count of this clone. This chain connects TRBV9 to TRBJ2-4; tentatively, D is TRBD1 or TRBD2 (6 bases each). CDR1 is SGDLS and CDR2 is YYNGEE in the germline V gene. There are 16 residues in the CDR3. V was pared by 2 bases and J by 0 bases, with 12 bases between. CDR3 sequence (DNA): TGTGCCAGCAGCGTTAGGGGGGATCTAGCCAAAAACATTCAGTACTTC. Residues: CASSVRGDLAKNIQYF.

The chain employs TRBV30 and TRBJ2-7, with TRBD1 identical over 9 bases. After removal of 4 bases from V and 2 bases from J, the junction contained 6 bases not matched to a gene. Germline CDR1 reads GTSNPN; CDR2 reads SVGIG (reference sequence). The CDR3 runs to 14 residues. CDR3 sequence: CAWKLQGAPYEQYF. CDR3 sequence (DNA): TGTGCCTGGAAACTACAGGGGGCGCCCTACGAGCAGTACTTC.

This clone has more than one count but fewer than ten. This chain uses TRBV19 with TRBJ2-6; 8 bases match TRBD1. With 7 bases clipped from V and 0 bases from J, the junction kept 8 bases outside the gene matches. There are 17 residues in the CDR3. Germline CDR1 reads LNHDA; CDR2 reads SQIVND (reference sequence). CDR3 sequence reads: CASTVDRVSSGANVLTF. The DNA of the CDR3 is TGTGCCAGTACGGTGGACAGGGTCAGCTCTGGGGCCAACGTCCTGACTTTC. The variable domain in full, completed from reference TRBV19 and TRBJ2-6, reads DGGITQSPKYLFRKEGQNVTLSCEQNLNHDAMYWYRQDPGQGLRLIYYSQIVNDFQKGDIAEGYSVSREKKESFPLTVTSAQKNPTAFYLCASTVDRVSSGANVLTFGAGSRLTVL.

The chain is built from TRBV27 and TRBJ1-6; TRBD1 aligns across 7 bases. V was clipped by 8 bases and J by 5 bases; unmatched bases: 12. The CDR3 runs to 16 residues. Germline-derived CDR1 and CDR2 are MNHEY and SMNVEV (reference sequence). The CDR3 DNA is TGTGCCAGCCAGAGACAGGGCCCGGGGGATAATTCACCCCTCCACTTT. Translation: CASQRQGPGDNSPLHF.

This clone showed up just a few times. This rearrangement joins TRBV11-3 to TRBJ2-7; D is possibly TRBD2 (6 bases). Trimming shortened V by 3 bases and J by 5 bases, and 14 bases separated the two germline ends. Germline CDR1 SGHNT, CDR2 YENEEA. The CDR3 loop spans 14 amino acids. The CDR3 DNA follows: TGTGCCAGCAGCTTTGCGGGACTTTCTAACGAGCAGTACTTC. Translating gives CASSFAGLSNEQYF.

The chain links TRBV3-1 (or the pseudogene TRBV3-2) to TRBJ2-1; D may be TRBD1 (5 bases). Deletions cut 5 bases from V and 6 bases from J, with 11 bases between. The CDR3 loop spans 13 amino acids. Germline V CDR1 and CDR2: LGHDT, YNNKEL (reference sequence). The CDR3 bases are TGTGCCAGCAGCTTCGGACACGGCAATGAGCAGTTCTTC. It encodes CASSFGHGNEQFF.

V usage is TRBV21-1 and J usage is TRBJ2-5; the table's D call TRBD1 went unverified against the DNA. TRBV21-1 is described as a pseudogene. The CDR3 totals 16 residues. The CDR3 loop is CASSLPGQAAQETQYF. CDR3 nucleotides: TGTGCCAGCAGCCTACCCGGACAGGCCGCGCAAGAGACCCAGTACTTC.

The sample holds one count of this clone. The rearrangement uses TRBV6-5 and TRBJ2-3, with 7 nucleotides matching TRBD1. V dropped 5 bases and J dropped 3; count of bases not matched to a gene: 8. The germline gives CDR1 MNHEY, CDR2 SVGAGI. CDR3 size: 15 residues. The CDR3 sequence is CASSKTGELTDTQYF. CDR3 sequence (DNA): TGTGCCAGCAGTAAAACAGGGGAATTAACAGATACGCAGTATTTT.

This chain connects TRBV28 to TRBJ1-2; D uncertain. V lost 3 bases and J 8 bases, leaving 13 bases between the germline ends. This CDR3 contains 13 residues. Germline V gives CDR1 MDHEN, CDR2 SYDVKM. CDR3 bases: TGTGCCAGCAGTTTCGCCCCAAAGACAGGCTACACCTTC. As protein: CASSFAPKTGYTF.

This CDR3 is CASSARDNPQETQYF. CDR3 coding DNA: TGTGCCAGCAGCGCACGGGACAACCCCCAAGAGACCCAGTACTTC. The chain uses TRBV6-1 and TRBJ2-5, with TRBD1 as a possible D gene (6 bases). The germline gives CDR1 MNHNS, CDR2 SASEGT. The germline V and J ends were trimmed by 6 bases and 1 base, with 15 bases remaining between them. The CDR3 length is 15 residues.

The chain carries TRBV28 and TRBJ2-5; D remains unclear. The V end was cut by 10 bases, the J end by 9 bases, with 18 bases between. The CDR3 consists of 12 residues. From germline, CDR1 is MDHEN and CDR2 SYDVKM. CDR3 loop: CATTLPGLAQYF. The CDR3 nucleotides are TGTGCCACCACCCTCCCCGGCTTAGCCCAGTACTTC.

The gene calls are TRBV28 and TRBJ2-3; unclear D gene. Germline V gene lookup returns CDR1 MDHEN and CDR2 SYDVKM. Deletions cut 2 bases from V and 2 bases from J, with 8 bases between. The CDR3 is 14 amino acids. This CDR3 is CASSLLLPTDTQYF. The CDR3 region has the DNA TGTGCCAGCAGTTTACTCCTTCCCACAGATACGCAGTATTTT.

The CDR3 DNA follows: TGTGCCAGCAGCTTAAGCCGGGACAGGGGAGGCAATGAGCAGTTCTTC. Translating it yields CASSLSRDRGGNEQFF. The gene calls are TRBV7-3 and TRBJ2-1; 10 bases match TRBD1. The CDR3 runs 16 residues. Unmatched junction bases numbered 6, after V lost 1 base and J lost 6 bases. Germline V gene data show CDR1 as SGHTA and CDR2 as FQGTGA.

The chain links TRBV30 to TRBJ1-4; TRBD1 might be the D (6 bases). V lost 2 bases, J lost 8 bases, and 12 bases lay in between. Germline V gives CDR1 GTSNPN, CDR2 SVGIG (reference sequence). CDR3 size: 13 residues. The CDR3, as DNA: TGTGCCTGGAGTCCGGGGGCTCACGAAAAACTGTTTTTT. Its protein is CAWSPGAHEKLFF.

The genes are TRBV5-4 and TRBJ1-1, with D perhaps TRBD1 (6 bases). V dropped 3 bases and J dropped 1 base, with 13 bases sitting between them. In germline, CDR1 is SGHNT, CDR2 YYREEE (reference sequence). This CDR3 contains 15 residues. The CDR3 DNA sequence: TGTGCCAGCAGCTCCCAGGTAGGGGGGAACACTGAAGCTTTCTTT. Protein: CASSSQVGGNTEAFF.

This chain joins TRBV11-2 and TRBJ2-3; D not resolved. The CDR3 extends over 17 amino acids. CDR1 and CDR2 from the germline V gene are SGHAT and FQNNGV. The germline V and J ends were trimmed by 1 base and 0 bases, with 14 bases remaining between them. In nucleotides, the CDR3 is TGTGCCAGCAGCTTAGCGAACCGGAAAACTAGCACAGATACGCAGTATTTT. Translating gives CASSLANRKTSTDTQYF.

This rearrangement joins TRBV18 to TRBJ1-2; 12 bases align to TRBD1. The length of the CDR3 is 15 residues. Trimming at V came to 3 bases and at J to 3 bases, leaving 2 bases not matched to a gene. CDR1 is KGHSH, CDR2 LQKENI, per germline. The CDR3 DNA sequence: TGTGCCAGCTCACCGGGGGACAGGGGGCACTATGGCTACACCTTC. Translation: CASSPGDRGHYGYTF. The whole variable domain, filled in from reference TRBV18 and TRBJ1-2, reads NAGVMQNPRHLVRRRGQEARLRCSPMKGHSHVYWYRQLPEEGLKFMVYLQKENIIDESGMPKERFSAEFPKEGPSILRIQQVVRGDSAAYFCASSPGDRGHYGYTFGSGTRLTVV.

The rearrangement joins TRBV4-1 to TRBJ2-7; no firm D call. The V gene's germline CDR1 is MGHRA and CDR2 YSYEKL. V was shortened by 1 base and J by 0 bases, with 13 bases between the two germline ends. This CDR3 spans 16 amino acids. CDR3 bases: TGCGCCAGCAGCCAAGTGGGTGGGCTTAGCTCCTACGAGCAGTACTTC. This sequence encodes CASSQVGGLSSYEQYF.

This chain joins TRBV7-2 and TRBJ1-3; no definite D call. V was shortened by 5 bases and J by 4 bases, with 15 bases between the two germline ends. The CDR3 totals 15 residues. Germline-derived CDR1 and CDR2 are SGHTA and FQGNSA. The CDR3 sequence: CASSPRTMGGNTIYF. DNA of the CDR3: TGTGCCAGCAGCCCGCGAACAATGGGCGGAAACACCATATATTTT. The whole variable domain, filled in from reference TRBV7-2 and TRBJ1-3, reads GAGVSQSPSNKVTEKGKDVELRCDPISGHTALYWYRQSLGQGLEFLIYFQGNSAPDKSGLPSDRFSAERTGGSVSTLTIQRTQQEDSAVYLCASSPRTMGGNTIYFGEGSWLTVV.

The chain couples TRBV9 to TRBJ1-2, with 8 bases lining up with TRBD1. The CDR3 is 19 amino acids. V lost 4 bases to trimming and J lost 4 bases; unmatched junction nucleotides: 21. Germline V gene lookup returns CDR1 SGDLS and CDR2 YYNGEE. This CDR3 reads CASSHSPGQGPYTSYGYTF. The CDR3, as DNA: TGTGCCAGCAGCCACTCTCCCGGACAGGGCCCATACACTTCCTATGGCTACACCTTC.

The chain recombines TRBV27 with TRBJ1-1; D remains unclear. The V end lost 2 bases, the J end lost 5 bases, and 9 bases lay between the germline ends. Germline CDR1 MNHEY, CDR2 SMNVEV (reference sequence). The CDR3 is 13 amino acids. The CDR3 loop reads CASSLHPQTEAFF. The CDR3 DNA reads as TGTGCCAGCAGTTTACACCCACAGACTGAAGCTTTCTTT.

The chain joins TRBV14 to TRBJ1-2, with 9 bases lining up with TRBD1. Germline-derived CDR1 and CDR2 are SGHDN and FVKESK. Trimming cost V 0 bases and J 4 bases; bases outside gene matches: 3. The CDR3 is 15 amino acids. CDR3 in amino acids: CASSQEGTGFYGYTF. The CDR3 nucleotides read TGTGCCAGCAGCCAAGAAGGGACAGGGTTCTATGGCTACACCTTC.